This T cell receptor (beta chain) is from a study of T-cell reconstitution after alpha-beta-depleted transplantation in children. The TCRbeta library incorporated unique molecular identifiers. TCRdb called the PCR reads again in MiXCR, with one record for every CDR3 protein. The table shows some 400,000 distinct CDR3 sequences, with around 21% occurring only once. Trimming took 3 bases from V and 5 from J, leaving 7 bases between them. The germline V gene has CDR1 DFQATT and CDR2 SNEGSKA (reference sequence). The CDR3 is made up of 11 amino acids. The sequence was collected from a human donor who donated a stem cell graft to a child with acute myeloid leukemia. The chain uses TRBV20-1 and TRBJ2-5; possible D gene TRBD1, 5 bases. Sample: PBMCs from the stem cell graft donor, taken from the stem cell graft. CDR3 loop: CSASYRETQYF. The CDR3 DNA reads as TGCAGTGCTAGCTACAGGGAGACCCAGTACTTC.